Below, 2 T cell receptor beta chains from the same sample are listed, as sequenced in a study of cytomegalovirus exposure and HLA in healthy donors. PCR used 60 Vbeta primers and 13 Jbeta primers. The repertoire was sequenced with immunoSEQ multiplex PCR; TCRdb's copy has only in-frame clones and lacks some. Among around 90,000 clones listed, 85% were seen once. The sample consisted of PBMCs. The receptor set was obtained from a man aged 40-49 years in good health and CMV-seropositive.

This clone was seen only once. The chain recombines TRBV7-3 with TRBJ1-6; 8 positions match TRBD1. Germline loops: CDR1 SGHTA, CDR2 FQGTGA. V trimming: 4 bases; J trimming: 6 bases; junction bases outside the gene matches: 5. The CDR3 sequence is 15 residues long. CDR3 region: CASSSQTGVNSPLHF. The CDR3 region has the DNA TGTGCCAGCAGCTCTCAGACAGGGGTTAATTCACCCCTCCACTTT.

The chain carries TRBV7-3 and TRBJ2-3, with 8 bases that match TRBD1. Per the germline V gene, CDR1 is SGHTA and CDR2 is FQGTGA. J gave up 6 bases and V 5 bases, and 1 base lay outside the gene matches. This CDR3 is built from 12 residues. In nucleotides, the CDR3 is TGTGCCAGCAGCCAGGGGGCGGATACGCAGTATTTT. Amino acids: CASSQGADTQYF.